The 24 T cell receptor beta chains below come from one sample, sequenced in a study of cytomegalovirus exposure and HLA in healthy donors. Researchers ran the PCR with 60 Vbeta and 13 Jbeta primers. The method was immunoSEQ multiplex PCR; TCRdb's version includes in-frame clones alone and lacks a portion of them. Among about 18,000 clones listed, roughly 80% were seen once. Sequenced: PBMCs. The source of these receptors is a human donor in good health.

Details on this clone: Given a much more abundant clone one base away, this may be a read error. V gene TRBV10-2 combines with J gene TRBJ2-5, with D possibly being TRBD2 (6 bases). Trimming left V 7 bases short and J 9 bases short, with 18 bases between. This CDR3 has 13 residues. Germline V gene lookup returns CDR1 WSHSY and CDR2 SAAADI. CDR3: CASNTRSGEAQYF. The DNA for the CDR3 is TGCGCCAGCAATACTCGCTCCGGGGAGGCCCAGTACTTC.

V usage is TRBV6-5 and J usage is TRBJ1-3; D uncertain. CDR1 and CDR2 from the germline V gene are MNHEY and SVGAGI. The ends were cut back, 0 bases at V and 0 bases at J, with 3 bases in the middle. This CDR3 is 14 amino acids long. CDR3 sequence (DNA): TGTGCCAGCAGTTACTCCCGCTCTGGAAACACCATATATTTT. It specifies CASSYSRSGNTIYF.

The V gene is TRBV11-3, the J gene TRBJ2-1; D gene ambiguous. The CDR3 covers 15 residues. The germline CDR1 and CDR2 sequences are SGHNT and YENEEA. Trimming left V 2 bases short and J 0 bases short, with 8 bases between. The chain's CDR3 is CASSLSGSSYNEQFF. The CDR3 DNA reads as TGTGCCAGCAGCTTATCAGGAAGCTCCTACAATGAGCAGTTCTTC.

This rearrangement joins TRBV7-2 to TRBJ1-3; maybe TRBD1 (5 bases). CDR3 length: 17 amino acids. V was shortened by 0 bases and J by 1 base, with 13 bases between the two germline ends. CDR1 is SGHTA, CDR2 FQGNSA, per germline. DNA of the CDR3: TGTGCCAGCAGCTTAGCGAGTTTAGGGGCTTCTGGAAACACCATATATTTT. As protein: CASSLASLGASGNTIYF.

The chain joins TRBV27 to TRBJ1-2; 7 nucleotides agree with TRBD1. With 6 bases clipped from V and 7 bases from J, the junction kept 5 bases outside the gene matches. CDR1 is MNHEY, CDR2 SMNVEV, per germline (reference sequence). The CDR3 consists of 12 residues. As DNA, the CDR3 is TGTGCCAGCAGCACCAGGACAGGTGGCTACACCTTC. Amino acid sequence: CASSTRTGGYTF.

The CDR3, as DNA: TGCGCCAGCAGGACAGGGTTGGCGACAGATACGCAGTATTTT. Residues: CASRTGLATDTQYF. The rearrangement links TRBV5-1 to TRBJ2-3; TRBD1 agrees at 7 bases. This CDR3 has 14 amino acids. V lost 5 bases to trimming and J lost 3 bases; unmatched junction nucleotides: 6. CDR1 and CDR2 from the germline V gene are SGHRS and YFSETQ.

This chain joins TRBV7-9 and TRBJ2-1; the match to TRBD1 covers 7 bases. This CDR3 region has 17 residues. V shed 4 bases and J 8 bases; nucleotides not matched to a gene: 17. Germline CDR1 and CDR2: SEHNR and FQNEAQ (reference sequence). The CDR3 nucleotides read TGTGCCAGCAGCTACACCTTAGCCGGGACAGAAATGGATGAGCAGTTCTTC. As protein: CASSYTLAGTEMDEQFF.

This chain connects TRBV6-1 to TRBJ2-7, with D possibly matching TRBD1 (6 bases). Per the germline V gene, CDR1 is MNHNS and CDR2 is SASEGT. V lost 6 bases and J lost 7, with 19 bases in between. The CDR3 extends over 14 amino acids. CDR3: CASRKVQGLGEQYF. The DNA of the CDR3 is TGTGCCAGCAGGAAAGTACAGGGTTTAGGGGAGCAGTACTTC.

CDR3 loop: CASNPSRGGDFYEQYF. In DNA, the CDR3 is TGTGCCAGCAATCCCTCACGGGGGGGAGATTTCTACGAGCAGTACTTC. The chain carries TRBV7-9 and TRBJ2-7; the match to TRBD2 covers 8 bases. The CDR3 covers 16 residues. Germline lookup yields CDR1 SEHNR and CDR2 FQNEAQ (reference sequence). Trimming cost V 7 bases and J 3 bases; bases outside gene matches: 14.

This clone was found a few times. This CDR3 is CASSADRFNEQYF. Written as DNA, the CDR3 is TGCGCCAGCAGCGCGGACAGGTTCAACGAGCAGTACTTC. The chain uses TRBV5-1 and TRBJ2-7, with 7 bases lining up with TRBD1. J gave up 5 bases and V 4 bases, and 6 bases lay outside the gene matches. The CDR3 consists of 13 residues. CDR1 is SGHRS, CDR2 YFSETQ, per germline.

The chain has TRBV9 and TRBJ1-2; TRBD1 might be the D (5 bases). CDR1 is SGDLS, CDR2 YYNGEE, per germline. Trimming removed 4 bases at V and 3 bases at J, with 10 bases between. CDR3 length: 13 residues. CDR3 amino acids: CASSLQEYYGYTF. The CDR3 DNA follows: TGTGCCAGCAGCCTACAGGAGTACTATGGCTACACCTTC.

The chain recombines TRBV6-1 with TRBJ1-1, with D tentatively TRBD1 (5 bases). V shed 4 bases and J shed 0 bases, with 12 bases lying between them. This CDR3 comprises 15 residues. The germline V gene encodes CDR1 MNHNS and CDR2 SASEGT. CDR3 protein: CASSGLRVVNTEAFF. Here the CDR3 DNA reads TGTGCCAGCAGTGGACTCAGGGTGGTGAACACTGAAGCTTTCTTT.

This clone has only one observation. This chain uses TRBV5-6 with TRBJ2-7, with 9 bases fitting TRBD2. With 2 bases clipped from V and 4 bases from J, the junction kept 7 bases outside the gene matches. The CDR3 is 15 amino acids. Germline CDR1 and CDR2: SGHDT and YYEEEE. As DNA, the CDR3 is TGTGCCAGCAGCTTCCGAAGCGGGGGGTATTACGAGCAGTACTTC. As protein: CASSFRSGGYYEQYF.

The chain carries TRBV11-2 and TRBJ1-3; the D gene is possibly TRBD1 (6 bases). Germline V gene lookup returns CDR1 SGHAT and CDR2 FQNNGV. V was cut by 5 bases and J by 3 bases, with 17 bases left in between. This CDR3 contains 16 residues. CDR3 sequence: CASSPSGDLNGNTIYF. DNA of the CDR3: TGTGCCAGCAGCCCCTCAGGGGACCTCAATGGAAACACCATATATTTT.

The chain couples TRBV28 to TRBJ1-3; no reliable D call. Germline assignment: CDR1 MDHEN and CDR2 SYDVKM. Trimming stripped 5 bases from V and 2 bases from J, with 13 bases between. This CDR3 is 15 amino acids long. Written as DNA, the CDR3 is TGTGCCAGCAGTGAGTACGGGTACACTGGAAACACCATATATTTT. This encodes CASSEYGYTGNTIYF.

The chain is built from TRBV4-1 and TRBJ2-5; D might be TRBD1 (5 bases). The CDR3 has 13 residues. V gave up 4 bases and J gave up 5 bases, with 11 bases separating them. Germline CDR1 and CDR2: MGHRA and YSYEKL. CDR3 nucleotide sequence: TGCGCCAGCAGCCCCCGACAGCAGGAGACCCAGTACTTC. Translated, it gives CASSPRQQETQYF.

This clone was detected a few times. The chain couples TRBV6-4 to TRBJ2-1; D is perhaps TRBD1 (6 bases). This CDR3 contains 13 residues. The germline CDR1 and CDR2 sequences are MRHNA and SNTAGT. V was clipped by 3 bases and J by 4 bases, with 7 bases between them. The CDR3 sequence: CASSEDSYNEQFF. The CDR3 nucleotides are TGTGCCAGCAGTGAGGACAGTTACAATGAGCAGTTCTTC.

This CDR3 is CSVSPGDSYEQYF. CDR3 nucleotide sequence: TGCAGCGTTTCACCAGGGGACTCCTACGAGCAGTACTTC. J is TRBJ2-7 and V is TRBV29-1; TRBD1 might be the D (6 bases). There are 13 residues in the CDR3. Germline V gene sequence: CDR1 SQVTM, CDR2 ANQGSEA. The germline V and J ends were trimmed by 5 bases and 0 bases, with 11 bases remaining between them.

In its sample, this clone was seen once. This chain uses TRBV5-4 with TRBJ1-2; D possibly corresponds to TRBD1 (6 bases). The CDR3 runs 15 residues. Trimming took off 5 bases at V and 8 bases at J, with 22 bases between the two ends. CDR1 SGHNT and CDR2 YYREEE come from the germline V gene (reference sequence). This chain's CDR3 is CASRTGWSDRGGYTF. The CDR3 nucleotides are TGTGCCAGCAGAACTGGTTGGTCGGACAGAGGAGGCTACACCTTC.

The chain is built from TRBV4-1 and TRBJ1-1; D perhaps matches TRBD1 (5 bases). This CDR3 is built from 14 residues. Germline V gene data show CDR1 as MGHRA and CDR2 as YSYEKL. The germline V and J ends were trimmed by 6 bases and 2 bases, with 13 bases remaining between them. CDR3 sequence: CASSGRGANTEAFF. CDR3 bases: TGCGCCAGCAGTGGGCGCGGGGCCAACACTGAAGCTTTCTTT.

The chain recombines TRBV5-5 with TRBJ1-5, with D maybe TRBD1 (5 bases). The CDR3 spans 17 residues. Germline CDR1 and CDR2: SGHKS and YYEKEE (reference sequence). Between the trimmed V and J ends, which lost 5 bases and 0 bases, there was a span of 18 bases. CDR3 protein: CASRTMGLDYSNQPQHF. CDR3 nucleotides: TGTGCCAGCAGAACAATGGGACTGGATTATAGCAATCAGCCCCAGCATTTT. The complete variable domain, with remaining parts taken from reference TRBV5-5 and TRBJ1-5, reads DAGVTQSPTHLIKTRGQQVTLRCSPISGHKSVSWYQQVLGQGPQFIFQYYEKEERGRGNFPDRFSARQFPNYSSELNVNALLLGDSALYLCASRTMGLDYSNQPQHFGDGTRLSIL.

The chain is built from TRBV6-5 and TRBJ1-3; no firm D call. The CDR3 runs to 14 residues. Germline CDR1 reads MNHEY; CDR2 reads SVGAGI. V was cut by 5 bases and J by 0 bases, with 8 bases left in between. CDR3 coding DNA: TGTGCCAGCAGTCCAGGCAACTCTGGAAACACCATATATTTT. As protein: CASSPGNSGNTIYF.

The rearrangement uses TRBV19 and TRBJ1-1; 7 bases map to TRBD1. The trim removed 5 bases at V and 0 bases at J, leaving 3 bases unmatched. The CDR3 is 14 residues long. In germline, CDR1 is LNHDA, CDR2 SQIVND (reference sequence). In nucleotides, the CDR3 is TGTGCCAGTAGTCCCGGGACAGTGAACACTGAAGCTTTCTTT. Its translation: CASSPGTVNTEAFF.

This chain links TRBV5-1 with TRBJ2-2; 8 positions match TRBD2. Germline loops: CDR1 SGHRS, CDR2 YFSETQ. CDR3 length: 15 amino acids. After removal of 5 bases from V and 3 bases from J, the junction contained 6 bases not matched to a gene. Here the CDR3 DNA reads TGCGCCAGCAGTTCGGGGGGGCTCTACACCGGGGAGCTGTTTTTT. Its protein is CASSSGGLYTGELFF.